This T cell receptor beta chain was recorded in a study of T cell responses to AZD1222 COVID-19 vaccine. At the level of the study: Recipients boosted at about 4 weeks or about 12 weeks are pooled.

Of note for this clone: Its antigen remains unidentified.

Study results and limitations: The repertoires were collected only after the peak T cell response. Of the AZD1222 recipients, only 6 or 7 were seropositive at baseline. Donors, mostly white British, included more females; clonal diversity was possibly underestimated.

Germline V gene lookup returns CDR1 LGHDT and CDR2 YNNKEL (reference sequence). The CDR3 length is 16 residues. The ends were cut back, 1 base at V and 5 bases at J, with 17 bases in the middle. Using immunoSEQ multiplex PCR, the repertoire was profiled, and TCRdb retains in-frame clones only, with some absent. Here the sample spans under 75,000 clones, roughly 87% being singletons. The material sequenced was peripheral blood, taken on day 0 of AZD1222 vaccination. This chain uses TRBV3-1 (or the pseudogene TRBV3-2) with TRBJ1-2, with unresolved D. The sequence derives from an adult in good health. As DNA, the CDR3 is TGTGCCAGCAGCCAAGGCCTCGGAGGGCGAGAATATGGCTACACCTTC. Its translation: CASSQGLGGREYGYTF.